What follows describes a single T cell receptor beta chain. Its antigen is not known. The data were taken from a study of T cell responses to AZD1222 COVID-19 vaccine. Study-wide results and limits: After the peak T cell response, and only then, were repertoires sampled. CD4 TCRs linked to vaccination spanned spike, dominating at 160-218 and 743-854.

This CDR3 region has 13 residues. Germline CDR1 reads SGDLS; CDR2 reads YYNGEE. Trimming took off 3 bases at V and 8 bases at J, with 13 bases between the two ends. Some clones are missing from TCRdb's copy, which holds only in-frame ones; the method was immunoSEQ multiplex PCR. This table has 100,000 to 130,000 clones, 70% to 90% appearing once. The sequence derives from an adult who received the AZD1222 COVID-19 vaccine. The chain employs TRBV9 and TRBJ2-3; the D gene could be TRBD1 or TRBD2 (5 bases each). This sample comprised peripheral blood, obtained 28 days after the second AZD1222 dose. DNA for the CDR3: TGTGCCAGCAGCGCCCCGGCAGGGAGTACGCAGTATTTT. Residues: CASSAPAGSTQYF. The full variable domain, its missing parts supplied by reference TRBV9 and TRBJ2-3, is DSGVTQTPKHLITATGQRVTLRCSPRSGDLSVYWYQQSLDQGLQFLIQYYNGEERAKGNILERFSAQQFPDLHSELNLSSLELGDSALYFCASSAPAGSTQYFGPGTRLTVL.